Listed here are 2 T cell receptor beta chains from one sample, sequenced in a study of T cells in Graves' hyperthyroidism and ophthalmopathy. Amplification of TCR beta CDR3 regions was performed using RNA transcripts as template. TCR CDR3 regions were first amplified by RT-PCR with HTBI primers. One entry per CDR3 protein results from TCRdb running MiXCR on the multiplex PCR reads. There are 30,000 to 45,000 distinct CDR3 sequences in the sample; 50% to 55% occur only once, and 17% lies in the top ten. Sample: blood. Source of these receptors: a man aged 40-50 years with Graves' ophthalmopathy.

This clonotype was picked up many times. The chain links TRBV13 to TRBJ2-2; D remains unclear. The CDR3 consists of 13 residues. The V and J ends lost 3 bases and 6 bases respectively, with 8 bases between them. Germline V lookup: CDR1 PRHDT, CDR2 FYEKMQ (reference sequence). The CDR3 here is CASSLRGAGELFF. The CDR3 bases are TGTGCCAGCAGCTTGCGTGGGGCCGGGGAGCTGTTTTTT.

The genes are TRBV7-6 and TRBJ1-1; D is unclear. The V gene's germline CDR1 is SGHVS and CDR2 FNYEAQ. The CDR3 totals 13 residues. V was cut by 6 bases and J by 5 bases, with 13 bases left in between. The CDR3 DNA sequence: TGTGCCAGCAGTACCGCCCCCGGGACTGAAGCTTTCTTT. Its translation: CASSTAPGTEAFF.